A single sample is the source of the 17 T cell receptor beta chains below, sequenced in a study of cytomegalovirus exposure and HLA in healthy donors. This PCR relied on a set of 60 Vbeta primers and 13 Jbeta primers. Sequencing used immunoSEQ multiplex PCR; TCRdb keeps in-frame clones, though not all of them. The sample lists 90,000 to 110,000 clones; 78% were seen once. Sample: PBMCs. The source is a man aged 25-40 years in good health and CMV-seronegative.

The chain links TRBV14 to TRBJ1-5; D unclear. CDR1 SGHDN and CDR2 FVKESK come from the germline V gene. V was trimmed by 4 bases and J by 6 bases, leaving 13 bases between them. This CDR3 comprises 14 residues. The CDR3 nucleotides read TGTGCCAGCAGCCCTAGTTTTGCGGGTCAGCCCCAGCATTTT. It encodes CASSPSFAGQPQHF.

The rearrangement uses TRBV19 and TRBJ2-1; tentatively, D is TRBD2 (6 bases). Trimming removed 1 base from V and 0 bases from J, with 13 bases in between. Looked up from germline, CDR1 is LNHDA and CDR2 is SQIVND (reference sequence). CDR3 length: 17 residues. CDR3 bases: TGTGCCAGTAGTATAGTTAGCGGAGGTTCCTCCTACAATGAGCAGTTCTTC. Encoded protein: CASSIVSGGSSYNEQFF.

This clone was observed a few times. The rearrangement uses TRBV10-3 and TRBJ2-5, with TRBD1 matching over 7 bases. CDR1 and CDR2 (germline): ENHRY, SYGVKD. Germline trimming cut 3 bases from V and 2 bases from J; bases unmatched to any gene: 9. The CDR3 is made up of 16 amino acids. The CDR3 sequence is CAISEPTGPGQETQYF. CDR3 in DNA: TGTGCCATCAGTGAACCGACAGGGCCGGGTCAAGAGACCCAGTACTTC.

A single count supports this clone. The DNA for the CDR3 is TGTGCCAGCAGCTTAGATCCTGGCAGCAATGAGCAGTTCTTC. Its translation: CASSLDPGSNEQFF. The rearrangement links TRBV11-3 to TRBJ2-1, with unresolved D. V was pared by 0 bases and J by 6 bases, with 9 bases between. Per the germline V gene, CDR1 is SGHNT and CDR2 is YENEEA. The CDR3 is 14 amino acids.

The chain is built from TRBV2 and TRBJ1-5; D is uncertain. The CDR3 has 15 residues. Trimming removed 6 bases at V and 0 bases at J, with 12 bases between. Germline assignment: CDR1 SNHLY and CDR2 FYNNEI. The CDR3 protein is CASRADTYSNQPQHF. The DNA of the CDR3 is TGTGCCAGCAGGGCTGACACGTATAGCAATCAGCCCCAGCATTTT.

The CDR3 sequence: CSATKDYEQYF. CDR3 sequence (DNA): TGCAGTGCTACCAAGGACTACGAGCAGTACTTC. The chain joins TRBV20-1 to TRBJ2-5, with no clear D. The J call may be in error: the DNA end matches TRBJ2-7 better. This CDR3 has 11 residues. Germline values: CDR1 DFQATT, CDR2 SNEGSKA (reference sequence).

Concerning this clone: This sample also contains other DNA sequences that code for the same CDR3. V usage is TRBV18 and J usage is TRBJ1-1; D is unclear. Germline V gene sequence: CDR1 KGHSH, CDR2 LQKENI. This CDR3 region has 13 residues. V was cut by 3 bases and J by 4 bases, with 9 bases left in between. As DNA, the CDR3 is TGTGCCAGCTCACCCAATTCCGGCACTGAAGCTTTCTTT. Its translation is CASSPNSGTEAFF.

The chain employs TRBV29-1 and TRBJ1-2, with TRBD1 matching 8 bases. Germline CDR1 is SQVTM and CDR2 is ANQGSEA. V was pared by 4 bases and J by 1 base, with 8 bases of the junction left unmatched. The CDR3 is made up of 15 amino acids. The CDR3 reads CSVGGRGLFNYGYTF. The CDR3, as DNA: TGCAGCGTTGGCGGCAGGGGGCTCTTTAACTATGGCTACACCTTC.

This chain links TRBV29-1 with TRBJ2-5, with 8 bases lining up with TRBD1. Matching the DNA end better, TRBJ2-7 makes the J call doubtful. The CDR3 contains 14 residues. Germline-derived CDR1 and CDR2 are SQVTM and ANQGSEA. The CDR3 spells CSVVPGQGLYEQYF. As DNA, the CDR3 is TGCAGCGTTGTGCCTGGACAGGGCCTCTACGAGCAGTACTTC.

DNA for the CDR3: TGCAGTGCTAGAACTTCCGAGCAGTACTTC. Its protein is CSARTSEQYF. The rearrangement joins TRBV20-1 to TRBJ2-7, with no clear D. The CDR3 is 10 residues long. The V gene's germline CDR1 is DFQATT and CDR2 SNEGSKA (reference sequence). V lost 2 bases to trimming and J lost 6 bases, with 5 bases between them.

The CDR3 sequence is CASSLGSGRGNTIYF. For the CDR3, the DNA is TGTGCCAGCAGCTTAGGGTCTGGGAGGGGAAACACCATATATTTT. The rearrangement joins TRBV7-2 to TRBJ1-3; D gene uncertain. CDR1 is SGHTA and CDR2 is FQGNSA in the germline V gene. The CDR3 sequence is 15 residues long. V was shortened by 1 base and J by 4 bases, with 11 bases between the two germline ends.

This chain connects TRBV14 to TRBJ2-1, with D possibly TRBD2 on 5 matching bases. Trimming cost V 4 bases and J 2 bases, with 9 bases left between them. Germline loops: CDR1 SGHDN, CDR2 FVKESK. The CDR3 has 14 amino acids. CDR3 sequence: CASSLGGAYNEQFF. The DNA for the CDR3 is TGTGCCAGCAGCCTAGGAGGAGCCTACAATGAGCAGTTCTTC.

The J gene is TRBJ2-7, the V gene TRBV11-3; perhaps TRBD1 as D (6 bases). Germline V gene data show CDR1 as SGHNT and CDR2 as YENEEA. CDR3 size: 14 residues. V lost 7 bases and J 6 bases, leaving 19 bases between the germline ends. CDR3 residues: CASIHYREYGEQYF. The CDR3 nucleotides read TGTGCCAGCATCCATTACAGGGAATACGGCGAGCAGTACTTC.

J is TRBJ1-4 and V is TRBV27; tentatively, D is TRBD1 (6 bases). This CDR3 is built from 14 residues. Trimming took off 6 bases at V and 6 bases at J, with 14 bases between the two ends. CDR1 and CDR2 (germline): MNHEY, SMNVEV (reference sequence). The CDR3 protein is CASRTQGQDEKLFF. The CDR3, as DNA: TGTGCCAGCAGAACGCAGGGGCAGGATGAAAAACTGTTTTTT.

Concerning this clone itself: Sequence at one end of the junction differs from germline and may be a read error. This chain uses TRBV15 with TRBJ2-1; 10 bases map to TRBD2. Germline V CDR1 and CDR2: LNHNV, YYDKDF (reference sequence). The CDR3 spans 19 residues. The CDR3 loop reads CTTRSDRRLAGSSYNEQFF. The CDR3 DNA is TGTACCACCAGGAGTGACCGCCGACTAGCGGGCAGCTCCTACAATGAGCAGTTCTTC.

The chain carries TRBV27 and TRBJ2-3, with 11 bases lining up with TRBD2. CDR3 length equals 16 residues. Germline CDR1 reads MNHEY; CDR2 reads SMNVEV (reference sequence). Trimming took 5 bases from V and 0 from J; bases not matched to a gene: 4. The CDR3 DNA is TGTGCCAGCAGTACCGGGACTAGCGGTAGCACAGATACGCAGTATTTT. This sequence encodes CASSTGTSGSTDTQYF.

This rearrangement joins TRBV7-9 to TRBJ2-2; 8 positions agree with TRBD1. CDR1 SEHNR and CDR2 FQNEAQ come from the germline V gene (reference sequence). The CDR3 loop spans 14 amino acids. The junction had 4 bases not matched to a gene; V was cut back by 6 bases and J by 4 bases. The chain's CDR3 is CASRPQGATGELFF. CDR3 sequence (DNA): TGTGCCAGCAGGCCCCAGGGGGCCACCGGGGAGCTGTTTTTT.